The 16 T cell receptor beta chains below were found in one sample sequenced in a study of shared clonotypes between healthy human individuals (dated by TCRdb to 2018 to 2021). Library preparation was by the immunoSEQ multiplex PCR assay. TCRdb carries this immuneACCESS record with in-frame sequences only. Its versions omit some clonotypes, under half of them owing to an unresolved V gene in the studies checked, with the rest unexplained. This sample comprises around 500,000 clones, around 78% of them detected only once. Of the sample, 13% falls within the top ten clones. The specimen sequenced was PBMCs. All receptors derive from a woman aged 40 to 50 in good health. Some clones in this sample may be carry-over from other donors' samples.

The J gene is TRBJ2-5, the V gene TRBV9; D is unclear. This CDR3 region has 16 residues. Germline values: CDR1 SGDLS, CDR2 YYNGEE. The V end lost 0 bases, the J end lost 5 bases, and 17 bases lay between the germline ends. CDR3 sequence: CASSVGGTNVAETQYF. CDR3 DNA: TGTGCCAGCAGCGTAGGAGGCACTAACGTGGCGGAGACCCAGTACTTC.

On this clone itself: This clone may be a read error of a much larger clone one base away. Other DNA sequences in this specimen translate into the identical CDR3. J is TRBJ2-7 and V is TRBV5-6, with 7 bases that match TRBD2. The CDR3 extends over 16 amino acids. Germline V gene data show CDR1 as SGHDT and CDR2 as YYEEEE. The CDR3 spells CASSLVRLAEPYEQYF. CDR3 coding DNA: TGTGCCAGCAGCTTGGTAAGGCTAGCGGAGCCCTACGAGCAGTACTTT.

Remarks on this clone: This CDR3 is also generated by other DNA sequences in the sample. The rearrangement joins TRBV30 to TRBJ2-1; D is undetermined. The CDR3 totals 13 residues. From germline, CDR1 is GTSNPN and CDR2 SVGIG (reference sequence). The germline V and J ends were trimmed by 0 bases and 8 bases, with 11 bases remaining between them. DNA for the CDR3: TGTGCCTGGAGTGTACACAACGACGATGAGCAGTTCTTC. It is translated as CAWSVHNDDEQFF.

The chain employs TRBV18 and TRBJ2-7; 11 nucleotides agree with TRBD1. Germline lookup yields CDR1 KGHSH and CDR2 LQKENI. V shed 4 bases and J 6 bases; nucleotides not matched to a gene: 8. This CDR3 has 15 residues. CDR3: CASSRPGQGVFEQYF. Written as DNA, the CDR3 is TGTGCCAGCTCACGCCCGGGACAGGGGGTTTTCGAGCAGTACTTC.

This chain connects TRBV27 to TRBJ1-1, with no clear D. This CDR3 has 13 amino acids. Germline loops: CDR1 MNHEY, CDR2 SMNVEV (reference sequence). V lost 5 bases, J lost 0 bases, and 7 bases lay in between. The CDR3: CASSQRLNTEAFF. The CDR3 bases are TGTGCCAGCAGTCAACGGCTGAACACTGAAGCTTTCTTT.

The chain joins TRBV9 to TRBJ2-7; the match to TRBD2 covers 15 bases. Trimming at V came to 4 bases and at J to 4 bases, leaving 3 bases not matched to a gene. CDR1 and CDR2 (germline): SGDLS, YYNGEE. CDR3 length: 15 residues. The DNA for the CDR3 is TGTGCCAGCAGCCCGGGACTAGCGGGAGGTTACGAGCAGTACTTC. Protein product: CASSPGLAGGYEQYF.

The CDR3 loop is CSVLPDTTYNEQFF. The CDR3 DNA reads as TGCAGCGTACTCCCGGACACCACCTACAATGAGCAGTTCTTC. The chain links TRBV29-1 to TRBJ2-1; perhaps TRBD1 as D (5 bases). With 6 bases removed from V and 2 bases from J, the gap between germline ends came to 14 bases. The germline gives CDR1 SQVTM, CDR2 ANQGSEA. The CDR3 runs to 14 residues.

This clone turned up a few times. The V gene is TRBV28, the J gene TRBJ2-7; 11 positions agree with TRBD1. Germline V gene lookup returns CDR1 MDHEN and CDR2 SYDVKM. Trimming removed 7 bases from V and 3 bases from J; junction bases left unmatched: 8. The CDR3 extends over 15 amino acids. The chain's CDR3 is CASKSAGTGGYEQYF. Written as DNA, the CDR3 is TGTGCCAGCAAATCCGCGGGGACAGGGGGCTACGAGCAGTACTTC. Variable domain in full (rest from reference TRBV28 and TRBJ2-7): DVKVTQSSRYLVKRTGEKVFLECVQDMDHENMFWYRQDPGLGLRLIYFSYDVKMKEKGDIPEGYSVSREKKERFSLILESASTNQTSMYLCASKSAGTGGYEQYFGPGTRLTVT.

J is TRBJ1-4 and V is TRBV28; D is unresolved. V was shortened by 1 base and J by 8 bases, with 5 bases between the two germline ends. Germline assignment: CDR1 MDHEN and CDR2 SYDVKM. The CDR3 totals 12 residues. The CDR3 loop is CASSLLTEKLFF. The CDR3 DNA reads as TGTGCCAGCAGTTTATTAACAGAAAAACTGTTTTTT.

As for this clone: A read error is possible here, since a much larger clone lies one base away. The rearrangement links TRBV4-3 to TRBJ1-2; tentative D call: TRBD1 (5 bases). The CDR3 contains 14 residues. The V gene lost 1 base and the J gene lost 8 bases, with 14 bases spanning the gap. Germline values: CDR1 LGHNA, CDR2 YSLEER. CDR3 sequence reads: CASSQVLAGQGYTF. Here the CDR3 DNA reads TGCGCCAGCAGCCAAGTTCTAGCAGGGCAAGGCTACACCTTC.

The chain carries TRBV7-9 and TRBJ2-1; D unresolved. Per germline, CDR1 SEHNR and CDR2 FQNEAQ (reference sequence). V was pared by 1 base and J by 1 base, with 11 bases between. The CDR3 spans 16 residues. The CDR3 DNA sequence: TGTGCCAGCAGCTTAGGGACCCGCAGTTCCTACAATGAGCAGTTCTTC. Translation gives CASSLGTRSSYNEQFF.

V and J are TRBV30 and TRBJ1-1; D possibly corresponds to TRBD1 (5 bases). The V and J ends lost 3 bases and 5 bases respectively, with 10 bases between them. The CDR3 sequence is 12 residues long. Germline CDR1 is GTSNPN and CDR2 is SVGIG (reference sequence). The CDR3 DNA follows: TGTGCCTGGAGGGAGGGGTGGACTGAAGCTTTCTTT. Residues: CAWREGWTEAFF.

This chain's CDR3 is CACRRGAAEYNEQFF. For the CDR3, the DNA is TGCGCCTGTCGGCGGGGGGCCGCGGAGTACAATGAGCAGTTCTTC. This chain uses TRBV10-2 with TRBJ2-1, with 8 nucleotides matching TRBD2. Trimming cost V 11 bases and J 4 bases; bases outside gene matches: 13. The CDR3 length is 15 residues. Germline V lookup: CDR1 WSHSY, CDR2 SAAADI.

The J gene is TRBJ2-3, the V gene TRBV6-6, with D perhaps given as TRBD1 or TRBD2 (6 bases each). V was shortened by 7 bases and J by 0 bases, with 14 bases between the two germline ends. The CDR3 spans 15 residues. The germline V gene has CDR1 MNHNY and CDR2 SVGAGI (reference sequence). CDR3 amino acids: CASKEGDLSTDTQYF. For the CDR3, the DNA is TGTGCCAGCAAGGAGGGGGACCTAAGCACAGATACGCAGTATTTT.

A note on this clone: A far larger clone lies a single base away; this is likely a read error. The genes are TRBV12-2 and TRBJ2-3; TRBD2, the table's D call, lacks a check against the DNA. TRBV12-2 counts as a pseudogene. This CDR3 contains 18 residues. DNA for the CDR3: TGTGCAAGTCGCCAACACGGTAGCCCTAGCGGGGACACAGATACGCAGTATTTT. It is translated as CASRQHGSPSGDTDTQYF.

This sequence joins TRBV5-8 and TRBJ2-3; 11 bases fit TRBD2. The CDR3 totals 15 residues. Germline CDR1 SGHTS, CDR2 YDEGEE. V lost 2 bases to trimming and J lost 5 bases; unmatched junction nucleotides: 4. CDR3 amino acids: CASSLLAGAGDTQYF. The CDR3 nucleotides are TGTGCCAGCAGCTTACTAGCGGGAGCGGGAGATACGCAGTATTTT. The full variable domain, with the rest looked up from reference TRBV5-8 and TRBJ2-3, is EAGVTQSPTHLIKTRGQQATLRCSPISGHTSVYWYQQALGLGLQFLLWYDEGEERNRGNFPPRFSGRQFPNYSSELNVNALELEDSALYLCASSLLAGAGDTQYFGPGTRLTVL.